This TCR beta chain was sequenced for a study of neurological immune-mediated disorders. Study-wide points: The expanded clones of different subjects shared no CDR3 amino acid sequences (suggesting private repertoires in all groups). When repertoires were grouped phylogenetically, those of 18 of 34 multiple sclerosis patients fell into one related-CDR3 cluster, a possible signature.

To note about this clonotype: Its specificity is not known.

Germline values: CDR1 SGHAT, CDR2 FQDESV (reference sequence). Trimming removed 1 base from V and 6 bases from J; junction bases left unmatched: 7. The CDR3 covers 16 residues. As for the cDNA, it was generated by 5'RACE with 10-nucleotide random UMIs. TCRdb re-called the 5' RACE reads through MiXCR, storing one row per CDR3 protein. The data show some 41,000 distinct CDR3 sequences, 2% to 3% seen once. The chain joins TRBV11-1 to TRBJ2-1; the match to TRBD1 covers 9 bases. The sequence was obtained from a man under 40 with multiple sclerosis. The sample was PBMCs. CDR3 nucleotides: TGTGCCAGCAGCTTAGACAGGGACAGGGAGCTCAATGAGCAGTTCTTC. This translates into CASSLDRDRELNEQFF.